These 4 T cell receptor beta chains came from one sample sequenced in a study of T cells after yellow fever vaccination. In TCRdb, the 5' RACE reads were re-called with MiXCR into one record per CDR3 protein. Of about 400,000 distinct CDR3 sequences in the sample, about 6.2% were seen once. Material: PBMCs, obtained 5 days after the yellow fever booster vaccination. All receptors come from a man between 25 and 39 years old who received the YFV17D yellow fever vaccine.

Ten or more counts support this clonotype. The CDR3 reads CASSLDARYEQYF. The CDR3, as DNA: TGCGCCAGCAGCTTGGATGCTCGATACGAGCAGTACTTC. The chain has TRBV5-1 and TRBJ2-7, with D uncertain. This CDR3 has 13 amino acids. Looked up from germline, CDR1 is SGHRS and CDR2 is YFSETQ. Trimming took 0 bases from V and 4 from J, leaving 8 bases between them.

Ten or more counts support this clonotype. The V call is TRBV5-1, the J call TRBJ2-1; TRBD2 agrees at 8 bases. This CDR3 spans 14 amino acids. Germline CDR1 reads SGHRS; CDR2 reads YFSETQ. Trimming removed 0 bases from V and 10 bases from J; junction bases left unmatched: 6. CDR3: CASSLAGGPGEQFF. CDR3 DNA sequence: TGCGCCAGCAGCTTGGCGGGAGGGCCTGGGGAGCAGTTCTTC.

The table lists this clonotype with many counts. The chain uses TRBV27 and TRBJ2-7; D is perhaps TRBD1 (6 bases). V was trimmed by 4 bases and J by 0 bases, leaving 13 bases between them. The CDR3 loop spans 15 amino acids. CDR1 is MNHEY and CDR2 is SMNVEV in the germline V gene (reference sequence). CDR3 sequence: CASSSDSFYSYEQYF. The CDR3 nucleotides read TGTGCCAGCAGTTCGGACAGCTTTTACTCCTACGAGCAGTACTTC.

Ten or more counts support this clonotype. The gene calls are TRBV6-2 or TRBV6-3 and TRBJ2-5; D perhaps matches TRBD2 (6 bases). Germline CDR1 is MNHEY and CDR2 is SVGEGT. The CDR3 is made up of 13 amino acids. V was cut by 4 bases and J by 5 bases, with 11 bases left in between. CDR3 sequence (DNA): TGTGCCAGCAGTTGGAGTAGCGGCGAGACCCAGTACTTC. Its protein is CASSWSSGETQYF.